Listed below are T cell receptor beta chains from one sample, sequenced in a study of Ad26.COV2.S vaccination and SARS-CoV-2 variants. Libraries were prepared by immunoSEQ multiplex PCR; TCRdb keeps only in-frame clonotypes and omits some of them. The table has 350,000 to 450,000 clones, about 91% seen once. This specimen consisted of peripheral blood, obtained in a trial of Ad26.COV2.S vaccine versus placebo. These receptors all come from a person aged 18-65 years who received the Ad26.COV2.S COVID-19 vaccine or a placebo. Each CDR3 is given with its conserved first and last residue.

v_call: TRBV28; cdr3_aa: CASSSTGQGYSGNTIYF
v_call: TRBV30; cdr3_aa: CAWTVTSGSTDTQYF
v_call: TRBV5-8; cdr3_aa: CASSSQGASYEQYF
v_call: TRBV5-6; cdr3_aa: CASSLLGQSGNTIYF
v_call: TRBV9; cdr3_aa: CASSASSDEQFF
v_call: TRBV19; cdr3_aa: CASSIGGDNNEQFF
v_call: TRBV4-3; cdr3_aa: CASSQGGASLYQETQYF
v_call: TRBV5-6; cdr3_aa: CASSLIISFGGQSEETQYF
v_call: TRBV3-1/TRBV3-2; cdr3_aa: CASSPTGTHYNEQFF
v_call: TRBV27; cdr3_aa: CASSFQGTGETQYF
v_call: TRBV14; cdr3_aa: CASSQLGAQTQYF
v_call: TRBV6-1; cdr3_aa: CASSDWLREYF
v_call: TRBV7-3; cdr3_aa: CASSRRAGAEQYF
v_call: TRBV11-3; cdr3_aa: CASSTKGGSSAVF
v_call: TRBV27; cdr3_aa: CASSSSLGGFTDTQYF
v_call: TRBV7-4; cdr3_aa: CASSATPRSWYF
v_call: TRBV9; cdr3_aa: CASSVMTGTGGNEQFF
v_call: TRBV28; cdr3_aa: CASSLSGVRNQPQHF
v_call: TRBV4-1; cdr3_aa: CASSHSQTSATGELFF
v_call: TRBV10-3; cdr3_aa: CAISPDRATGELFF
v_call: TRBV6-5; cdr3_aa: CASRKTGTGSYEQYF
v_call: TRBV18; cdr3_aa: CASSPQRAYEQYF
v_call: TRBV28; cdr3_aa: CASSPSGQTNTGELFF